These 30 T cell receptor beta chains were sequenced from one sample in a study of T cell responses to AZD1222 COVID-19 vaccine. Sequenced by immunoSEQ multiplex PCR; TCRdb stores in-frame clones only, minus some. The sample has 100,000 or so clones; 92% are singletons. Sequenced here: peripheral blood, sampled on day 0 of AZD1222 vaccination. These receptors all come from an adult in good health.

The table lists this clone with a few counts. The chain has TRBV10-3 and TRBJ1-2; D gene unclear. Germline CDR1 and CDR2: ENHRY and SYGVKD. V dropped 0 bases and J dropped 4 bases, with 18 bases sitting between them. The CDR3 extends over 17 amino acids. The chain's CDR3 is CAISESGDFRVLYGYTF. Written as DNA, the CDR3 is TGTGCCATCAGTGAGTCAGGAGATTTTAGGGTTCTCTATGGCTACACCTTC.

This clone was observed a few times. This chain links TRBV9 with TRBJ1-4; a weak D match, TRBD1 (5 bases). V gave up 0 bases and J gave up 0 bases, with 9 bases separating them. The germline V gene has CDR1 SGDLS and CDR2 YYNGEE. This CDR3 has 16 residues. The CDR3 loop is CASSVAWGTTNEKLFF. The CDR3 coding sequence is TGTGCCAGCAGCGTAGCTTGGGGCACAACTAATGAAAAACTGTTTTTT. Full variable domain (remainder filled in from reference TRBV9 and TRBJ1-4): DSGVTQTPKHLITATGQRVTLRCSPRSGDLSVYWYQQSLDQGLQFLIQYYNGEERAKGNILERFSAQQFPDLHSELNLSSLELGDSALYFCASSVAWGTTNEKLFFGSGTQLSVL.

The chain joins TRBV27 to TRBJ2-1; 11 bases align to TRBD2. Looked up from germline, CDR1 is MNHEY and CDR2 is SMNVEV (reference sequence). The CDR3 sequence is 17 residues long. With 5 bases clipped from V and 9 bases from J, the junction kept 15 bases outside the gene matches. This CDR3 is CASSIPPLAGALGEQFF. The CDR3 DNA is TGTGCCAGCAGTATCCCTCCACTAGCGGGAGCTTTAGGTGAGCAGTTCTTC.

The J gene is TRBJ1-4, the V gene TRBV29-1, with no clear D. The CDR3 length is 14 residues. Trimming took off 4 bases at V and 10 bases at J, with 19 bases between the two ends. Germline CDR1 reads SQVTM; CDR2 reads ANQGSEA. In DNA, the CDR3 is TGCAGCGTTGGGCTGCGGACCTCGAAGGGAAAACTGTTTTTT. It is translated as CSVGLRTSKGKLFF.

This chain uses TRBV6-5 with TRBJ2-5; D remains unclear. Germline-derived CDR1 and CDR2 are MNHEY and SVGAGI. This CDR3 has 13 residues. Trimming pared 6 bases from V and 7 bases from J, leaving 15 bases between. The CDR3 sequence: CASSDPQPGTQYF. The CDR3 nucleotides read TGTGCCAGCAGCGATCCCCAGCCGGGGACCCAGTACTTC.

The CDR3 reads CASSLDSVYEQYF. In nucleotides, the CDR3 is TGTGCCAGCAGCTTAGATTCAGTCTACGAGCAGTACTTC. This chain uses TRBV11-2 with TRBJ2-7; no definite D call. With 0 bases removed from V and 3 bases from J, the gap between germline ends came to 6 bases. Germline loops: CDR1 SGHAT, CDR2 FQNNGV. The CDR3 is 13 residues long.

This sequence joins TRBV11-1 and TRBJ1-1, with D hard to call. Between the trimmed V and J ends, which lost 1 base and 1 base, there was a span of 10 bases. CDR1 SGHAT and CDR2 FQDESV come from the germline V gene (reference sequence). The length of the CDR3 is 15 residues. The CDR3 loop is CASSLGGIRNTEAFF. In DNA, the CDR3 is TGTGCCAGCAGCTTAGGCGGGATAAGGAACACTGAAGCTTTCTTT.

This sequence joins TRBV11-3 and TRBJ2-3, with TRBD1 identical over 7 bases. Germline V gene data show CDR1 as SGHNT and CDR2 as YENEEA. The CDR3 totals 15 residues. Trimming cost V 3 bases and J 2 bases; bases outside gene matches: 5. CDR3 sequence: CASSLGQLFTDTQYF. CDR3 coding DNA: TGTGCCAGCAGCTTGGGACAGCTATTCACAGATACGCAGTATTTT.

CDR3 coding DNA: TGTGCCAGCAGTTCCGACAGTGGGGGGACCGGGGAGCTGTTTTTT. This translates into CASSSDSGGTGELFF. The V call is TRBV27, the J call TRBJ2-2; D is possibly TRBD2 (6 bases). Germline V gene lookup returns CDR1 MNHEY and CDR2 SMNVEV (reference sequence). The CDR3 length is 15 residues. V lost 4 bases and J 5 bases, leaving 14 bases between the germline ends.

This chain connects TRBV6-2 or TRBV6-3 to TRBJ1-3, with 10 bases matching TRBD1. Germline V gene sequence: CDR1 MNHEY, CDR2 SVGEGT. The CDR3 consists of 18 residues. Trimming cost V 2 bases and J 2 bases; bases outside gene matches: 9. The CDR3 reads CASSYHRRDRGPGNTIYF. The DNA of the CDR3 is TGTGCCAGCAGTTACCATAGAAGGGACAGGGGACCTGGAAACACCATATATTTT.

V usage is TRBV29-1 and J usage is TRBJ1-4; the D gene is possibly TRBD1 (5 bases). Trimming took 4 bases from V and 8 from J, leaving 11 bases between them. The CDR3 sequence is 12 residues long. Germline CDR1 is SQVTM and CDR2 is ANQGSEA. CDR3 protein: CSVGGGREKLFF. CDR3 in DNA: TGCAGCGTTGGGGGGGGTCGAGAAAAACTGTTTTTT.

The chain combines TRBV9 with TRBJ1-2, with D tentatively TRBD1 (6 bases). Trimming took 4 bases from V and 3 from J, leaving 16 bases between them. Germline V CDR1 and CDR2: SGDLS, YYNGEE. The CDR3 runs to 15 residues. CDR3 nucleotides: TGTGCCAGCAGCCCCCGGACAGCGCTTTACTATGGCTACACCTTC. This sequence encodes CASSPRTALYYGYTF. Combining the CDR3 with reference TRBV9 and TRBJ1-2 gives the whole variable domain DSGVTQTPKHLITATGQRVTLRCSPRSGDLSVYWYQQSLDQGLQFLIQYYNGEERAKGNILERFSAQQFPDLHSELNLSSLELGDSALYFCASSPRTALYYGYTFGSGTRLTVV.

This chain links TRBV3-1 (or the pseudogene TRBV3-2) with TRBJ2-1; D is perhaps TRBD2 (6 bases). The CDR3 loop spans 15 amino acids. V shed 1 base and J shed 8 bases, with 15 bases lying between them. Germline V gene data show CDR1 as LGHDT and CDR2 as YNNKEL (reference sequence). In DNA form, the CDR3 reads TGTGCCAGCAGCCAAGGGGTAGCGGTGGTCGATGAGCAGTTCTTC. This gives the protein CASSQGVAVVDEQFF.

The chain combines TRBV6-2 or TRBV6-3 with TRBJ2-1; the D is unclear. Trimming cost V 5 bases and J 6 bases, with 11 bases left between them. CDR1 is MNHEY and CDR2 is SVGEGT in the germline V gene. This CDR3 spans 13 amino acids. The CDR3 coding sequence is TGTGCCAGCAGTCTTGACATCGGCAATGAGCAGTTCTTC. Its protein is CASSLDIGNEQFF.

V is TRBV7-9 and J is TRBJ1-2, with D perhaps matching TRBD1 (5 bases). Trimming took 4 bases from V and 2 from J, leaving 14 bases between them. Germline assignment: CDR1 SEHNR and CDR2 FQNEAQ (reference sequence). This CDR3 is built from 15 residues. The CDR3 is CASSSPGTKNYGYTF. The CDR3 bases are TGTGCCAGCAGCTCCCCCGGGACGAAGAACTATGGCTACACCTTC.

CDR3 DNA sequence: TGTGCCAGCAACGAGGGGACAGCTAATCAGCCCCAGCATTTT. Its protein is CASNEGTANQPQHF. The V gene is TRBV2, the J gene TRBJ1-5; 7 bases are a match to TRBD1. J lost 4 bases, V lost 7 bases, and 7 bases had no gene match. The CDR3 has 14 amino acids. The germline V gene has CDR1 SNHLY and CDR2 FYNNEI.

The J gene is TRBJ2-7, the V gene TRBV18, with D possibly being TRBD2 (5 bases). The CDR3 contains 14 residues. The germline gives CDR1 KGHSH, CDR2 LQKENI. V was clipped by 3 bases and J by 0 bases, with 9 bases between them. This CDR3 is CASSPTGSSYEQYF. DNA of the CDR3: TGTGCCAGCTCACCGACTGGGAGCTCCTACGAGCAGTACTTC.

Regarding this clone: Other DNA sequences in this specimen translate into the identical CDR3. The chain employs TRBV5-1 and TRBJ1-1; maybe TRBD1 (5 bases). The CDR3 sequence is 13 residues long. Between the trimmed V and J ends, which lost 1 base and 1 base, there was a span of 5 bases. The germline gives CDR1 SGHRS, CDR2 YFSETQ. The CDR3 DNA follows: TGCGCCAGCAGCTTGCAGGGGAACACTGAAGCTTTCTTT. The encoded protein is CASSLQGNTEAFF.

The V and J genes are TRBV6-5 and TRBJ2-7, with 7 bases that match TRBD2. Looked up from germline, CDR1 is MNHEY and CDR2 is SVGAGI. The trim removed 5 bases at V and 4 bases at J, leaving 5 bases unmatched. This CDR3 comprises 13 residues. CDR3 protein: CASSTGTTYEQYF. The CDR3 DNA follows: TGTGCCAGCAGTACCGGGACTACTTACGAGCAGTACTTC.

The CDR3 nucleotides are TGTGCCAGCAGCGGACAGGGATACGGAAACACCATATATTTT. This gives the protein CASSGQGYGNTIYF. The chain is built from TRBV7-2 and TRBJ1-3; 8 bases map to TRBD1. The germline gives CDR1 SGHTA, CDR2 FQGNSA. The CDR3 has 14 amino acids. The ends lost 5 bases at V and 4 bases at J; junction bases unmatched: 4.

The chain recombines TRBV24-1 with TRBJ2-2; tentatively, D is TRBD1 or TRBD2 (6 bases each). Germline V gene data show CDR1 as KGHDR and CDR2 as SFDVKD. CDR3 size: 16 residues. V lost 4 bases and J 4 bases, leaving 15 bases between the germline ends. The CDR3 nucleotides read TGTGCCACCAGTGACAGTAAGGGGGGCGGCACCGGGGAGCTGTTTTTT. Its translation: CATSDSKGGGTGELFF.

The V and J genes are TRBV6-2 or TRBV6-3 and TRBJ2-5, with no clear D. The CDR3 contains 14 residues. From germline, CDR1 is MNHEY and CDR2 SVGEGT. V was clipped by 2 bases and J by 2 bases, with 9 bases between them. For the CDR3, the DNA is TGTGCCAGCAGTTACCTAGTCACTCAAGAGACCCAGTACTTC. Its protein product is CASSYLVTQETQYF.

CDR3 nucleotides: TGTGCCAGCAGTTACGGTGGAGGGATCACTGAAGCTTTCTTT. This codes for CASSYGGGITEAFF. The chain links TRBV6-5 to TRBJ1-1; D is undetermined. V lost 2 bases, J lost 4 bases, and 11 bases lay in between. The length of the CDR3 is 14 residues. Germline lookup yields CDR1 MNHEY and CDR2 SVGAGI.

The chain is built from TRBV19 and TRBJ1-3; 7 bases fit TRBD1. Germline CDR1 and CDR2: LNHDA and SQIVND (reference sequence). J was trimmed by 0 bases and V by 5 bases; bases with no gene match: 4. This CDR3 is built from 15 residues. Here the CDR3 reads CASSSTGISGNTIYF. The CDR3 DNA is TGTGCCAGTAGTTCGACAGGGATCTCTGGAAACACCATATATTTT.

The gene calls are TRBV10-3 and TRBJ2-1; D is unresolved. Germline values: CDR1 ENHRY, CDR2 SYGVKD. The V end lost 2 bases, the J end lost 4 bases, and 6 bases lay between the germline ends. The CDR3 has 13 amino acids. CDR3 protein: CAISEGSYNEQFF. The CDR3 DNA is TGTGCCATCAGTGAGGGCAGTTACAATGAGCAGTTCTTC.

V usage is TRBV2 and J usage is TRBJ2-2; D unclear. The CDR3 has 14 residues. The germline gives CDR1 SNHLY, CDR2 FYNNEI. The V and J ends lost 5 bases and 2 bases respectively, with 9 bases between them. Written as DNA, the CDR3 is TGTGCCAGCAGTCCCCAGCCTAACACCGGGGAGCTGTTTTTT. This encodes CASSPQPNTGELFF.

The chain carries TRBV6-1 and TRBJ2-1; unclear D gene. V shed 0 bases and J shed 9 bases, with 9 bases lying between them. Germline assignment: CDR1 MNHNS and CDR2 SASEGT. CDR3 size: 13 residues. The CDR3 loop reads CASSEALMGEQFF. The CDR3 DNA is TGTGCCAGCAGTGAAGCGCTAATGGGTGAGCAGTTCTTC.

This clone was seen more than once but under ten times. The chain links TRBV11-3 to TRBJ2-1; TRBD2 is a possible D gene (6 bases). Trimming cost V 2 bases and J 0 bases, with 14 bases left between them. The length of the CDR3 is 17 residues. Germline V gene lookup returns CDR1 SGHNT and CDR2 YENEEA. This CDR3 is CASSLMASASSYNEQFF. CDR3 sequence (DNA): TGTGCCAGCAGCTTAATGGCTAGCGCTAGCTCCTACAATGAGCAGTTCTTC.

CDR3 loop: CATSRGQGARETQYF. The CDR3 DNA sequence: TGTGCCACCAGCAGAGGACAGGGGGCCCGAGAGACCCAGTACTTC. The chain is built from TRBV15 and TRBJ2-5, with TRBD1 matching 10 bases. V was clipped by 1 base and J by 4 bases; unmatched bases: 3. CDR3 length: 15 amino acids. CDR1 LNHNV and CDR2 YYDKDF come from the germline V gene (reference sequence). The variable domain in full, completed from reference TRBV15 and TRBJ2-5, reads DAMVIQNPRYQVTQFGKPVTLSCSQTLNHNVMYWYQQKSSQAPKLLFHYYDKDFNNEADTPDNFQSRRPNTSFCFLDIRSPGLGDTAMYLCATSRGQGARETQYFGPGTRLLVL.

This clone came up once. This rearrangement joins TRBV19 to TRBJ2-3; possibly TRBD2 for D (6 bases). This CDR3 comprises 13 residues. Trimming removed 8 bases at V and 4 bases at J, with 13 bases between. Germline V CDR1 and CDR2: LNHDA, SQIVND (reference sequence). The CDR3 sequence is CASQEGGADTQYF. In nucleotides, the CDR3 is TGTGCCAGTCAGGAGGGAGGCGCAGATACGCAGTATTTT.